These T cell receptor beta chains were read from a single sample in a study of shared T cell receptors in the human thymus. Measured with immunoSEQ multiplex PCR; TCRdb has only the in-frame clones, and not every one. The table records 640,000 or so clones, around 87% of them present only once. The sample was also reused in another study, on human thymus T cells.

Sample: thymocytes. Receptors originate from a boy under two years old with a congenital heart defect. Both conserved end residues are part of each CDR3. The D gene is left open where the match is weak. Some rows mark clone size as missing; the rest say once, few, many or name a class of expanded clone.

clone_size d_call j_call v_call cdr3_nt cdr3_aa
NA NA TRBJ1-6 TRBV4-2 TGTGCCAGCAGCCCGTCAGATGGACAGAATAGCTCCTATAATTCACCCCTCCACTTT CASSPSDGQNSSYNSPLHF
NA NA TRBJ2-7 TRBV28 TGTGCCAGCAGGGACGACAGTCTCGAGCAGTACTTC CASRDDSLEQYF
NA NA TRBJ2-1 TRBV7-6 TGTGCCAGCAGCCCGGGTTACACCGTGCTCCTAGTTGGCAATGAGCAGTTCTTC CASSPGYTVLLVGNEQFF
NA NA TRBJ1-2 TRBV6-5 TGTGCCAGCAGTTACTCAGGGGGTACTAACTATGGCTACACCTTC CASSYSGGTNYGYTF
once NA TRBJ2-7 TRBV28 TGTGCCAGCAGTGACTCAATCAAACCCCACGAGCAGTACTTC CASSDSIKPHEQYF
NA TRBD2 TRBJ2-7 TRBV28 TGTGCCAGCAGTGCGGGGGGGTTAAACGAGCAGTACTTC CASSAGGLNEQYF
once TRBD1 TRBJ2-5 TRBV27 TGTGCCAGCAGGGATGACAGGGGGTATCGGACCCAGTACTTC CASRDDRGYRTQYF
NA TRBD2 TRBJ2-2 TRBV4-3 TGCGCCAGCAGCCATAAGATGGGCCTAGCGGGGGGGTTTGGCGGGGAGCTGTTTTTT CASSHKMGLAGGFGGELFF
NA NA TRBJ1-2 TRBV27 TGTGCCAGCAGTTCGACAGGTTACGGCTACACCTTC CASSSTGYGYTF
NA NA TRBJ2-1 TRBV4-3 TGCGCCAGCAGCCGCCTTCTAGACTACAATGAGCAGTTCTTC CASSRLLDYNEQFF
NA TRBD2 TRBJ2-1 TRBV7-2 TGTGCCAGCAGCTTAGGTCATAGCGGGAGGATCGATGAGCAGTTCTTC CASSLGHSGRIDEQFF
few TRBD1 TRBJ1-1 TRBV19 TGTGCCAGTCGACGGACAGGGACCTTGCGGGCAAACACTGAAGCTTTCTTT CASRRTGTLRANTEAFF
once TRBD2 TRBJ2-1 TRBV5-4 TGTGCCAGCAGCTTCGAGCTAGCGGGAGCCCCCTACAATGAGCAGTTCTTC CASSFELAGAPYNEQFF
NA TRBD1 TRBJ1-5 TRBV7-9 TGTGCCAGCAGCCCGGGACAGGGGGCGATGGGCAATCAGCCCCAGCATTTT CASSPGQGAMGNQPQHF
NA NA TRBJ1-4 TRBV23-1 TGCGCCAGATCAAACCTCGCGGGGGGAGAAAAACTGTTTTTT CARSNLAGGEKLFF
NA NA TRBJ2-7 TRBV11-2 TGTGCCAGCAGCTTAGAAGAGCTACTTTCCTACGAGCAGTACTTC CASSLEELLSYEQYF
NA NA TRBJ1-5 TRBV28 TGTGCCAGCAGTTTATACCGGGCAGGGCCGGGACTCAATCAGCCCCAGCATTTT CASSLYRAGPGLNQPQHF
NA TRBD1 TRBJ2-2 TRBV10-3 TGTGCCATCAGTGATTGGGACAGCCTAGTGCCCGGGGAGCTGTTTTTT CAISDWDSLVPGELFF
NA TRBD2 TRBJ2-6 TRBV7-3 TGTGCCAGCAGTTTGACTAGCGGGGGGACCCTCGGTGGGGCCAACGTCCTGACTTTC CASSLTSGGTLGGANVLTF
NA NA TRBJ2-3 TRBV9 TGTGCCAGCAGCGTAGAGGGGAGCACAGATACGCAGTATTTT CASSVEGSTDTQYF
NA NA TRBJ2-7 TRBV2 TGTGCCAGCAGTGGGGGGGGTGGGACAGGCGGCTACGAGCAGTACTTC CASSGGGGTGGYEQYF
NA TRBD2 TRBJ2-7 TRBV5-1 TGCGCCAGCAGCTCGGGGACTAGCGAGGCCTACGAGCAGTACTTC CASSSGTSEAYEQYF
NA TRBD1 TRBJ1-5 TRBV2 TGTGCCAGCAGTCTGACCACAGGGGACAATCAGCCCCAGCATTTT CASSLTTGDNQPQHF
NA TRBD1 TRBJ1-1 TRBV30 TGTGCCTGGAACCAGGCAGGGGGCTTGAGCACTGAAGCTTTCTTT CAWNQAGGLSTEAFF
NA TRBD2 TRBJ2-7 TRBV28 TGTGCCAGCAGACACACCGGGACTAGCGGGAGTCACTACGAGCAGTACTTC CASRHTGTSGSHYEQYF
NA TRBD1 TRBJ1-6 TRBV10-3 TGTGCCACCACGGGGCGGACAGGGCCAAATTCACCCCTCCACTTT CATTGRTGPNSPLHF
NA NA TRBJ2-7 TRBV27 TGTGCCAGCAGTTTAGTAGGGGACGAGCAGTACTTC CASSLVGDEQYF
NA TRBD2 TRBJ2-1 TRBV19 TGTGCCAGTAGTATAATAGCGGGGACCCAATACAATGAGCAGTTCTTC CASSIIAGTQYNEQFF
NA TRBD1 TRBJ2-2 TRBV4-1 TGCGCCAGCAGCCAAGATAAAATTCGCGGACAGGCGACGGACACCGGGGAGCTGTTTTTT CASSQDKIRGQATDTGELFF
NA TRBD2 TRBJ2-1 TRBV15 TGTGCCACCAGTATTGGGACTAGCGGGGGGGCAAACAATGAGCAGTTCTTC CATSIGTSGGANNEQFF
NA NA TRBJ1-2 TRBV19 TGTGCCAGTAAAACAGAAAATTCCCTCTATGGCTACACCTTC CASKTENSLYGYTF
NA NA TRBJ2-7 TRBV5-4 TGTGCCAGCAGCTCGGCCACAGGGGGGGACGCCTACGAGCAGTACTTC CASSSATGGDAYEQYF
NA TRBD1 TRBJ1-4 TRBV18 TGTGCCAGCTCATCCGCGGGACAGGGGGCTTCTAATGAAAAACTGTTTTTT CASSSAGQGASNEKLFF
NA NA TRBJ2-7 TRBV5-1 TGCGCCAGCAGCTTGGGTCGTTCCCGCGAGCAGTACTTC CASSLGRSREQYF
NA NA TRBJ2-3 TRBV25-1 TGTGCCAGCCTTGGAGCGTCCGATGTTTATAGCACAGATACGCAGTATTTT CASLGASDVYSTDTQYF
NA NA TRBJ1-6 TRBV4-3 TGCGCCAGCAGCCCACGACAGGTTGTTGGTAATTCACCCCTCCACTTT CASSPRQVVGNSPLHF
NA TRBD2 TRBJ2-7 TRBV7-2 TGTGCCAGCAGCACCCGGACTAGCGGCTTGAATCCCTACGAGCAGTACTTC CASSTRTSGLNPYEQYF
NA NA TRBJ2-3 TRBV29-1 TGCAGCGTTGAAATAGGAGCAGATACGCAGTATTTT CSVEIGADTQYF
NA NA TRBJ1-1 TRBV6-5 TGTGCCAGCAGCCCTATAACCACGAAGAACACTGAAGCTTTCTTT CASSPITTKNTEAFF
NA NA TRBJ2-1 TRBV15 TGTGCCACCAGGACGGGCGGGGAGGAGTTCTTC CATRTGGEEFF
once TRBD2 TRBJ2-1 TRBV2 TGTGCCAGCAGTACCTGGACTAGCGGGATACATGAGCAGTTCTTC CASSTWTSGIHEQFF
NA TRBD1 TRBJ2-7 TRBV6-4 TGTGCCAGCAGTGGGCCCTTAGGACAGGGTAACCACGAGCAGTACTTC CASSGPLGQGNHEQYF
NA NA TRBJ2-2 TRBV14 TGTGCCAGCAGCCAAGATCCCACGACAAAATCAAGCTCGAACACCGGGGAGCTGTTTTTT CASSQDPTTKSSSNTGELFF
NA NA TRBJ2-3 TRBV7-9 TGTGCCAGCAGCTTATACCGGACTCGCACAGATACGCAGTATTTT CASSLYRTRTDTQYF
NA TRBD2 TRBJ2-7 TRBV5-1 TGCGCCAGCAGGGGCGGACTAGCAGTTTACGAGCAGTACTTC CASRGGLAVYEQYF